Following are 25 T cell receptor beta chains from one sample sequenced in a study of T cell responses to AZD1222 COVID-19 vaccine. Measured with immunoSEQ multiplex PCR; TCRdb has only the in-frame clones, and not every one. In the table there are 150,000 to 200,000 clones, 90% of which are singletons. The material was peripheral blood, obtained on day 0 of AZD1222 vaccination. The receptors stem from an adult in good health.

This chain uses TRBV6-5 with TRBJ2-3, with D possibly being TRBD1 (6 bases). Trimming left V 8 bases short and J 2 bases short, with 8 bases between. The germline CDR1 and CDR2 sequences are MNHEY and SVGAGI. This CDR3 spans 12 amino acids. The CDR3, as DNA: TGTGCCAGCGGGGGCGTCACAGATACGCAGTATTTT. It yields the protein CASGGVTDTQYF.

The chain couples TRBV7-2 to TRBJ2-4; 9 nucleotides agree with TRBD1. CDR1 and CDR2 (germline): SGHTA, FQGNSA. With 5 bases clipped from V and 2 bases from J, the junction kept 7 bases outside the gene matches. This CDR3 comprises 16 residues. Here the CDR3 reads CASSPGQGTPKNIQYF. CDR3 bases: TGTGCCAGCAGCCCCGGACAGGGGACACCCAAAAACATTCAGTACTTC.

This clone appeared once. V usage is TRBV19 and J usage is TRBJ1-5; TRBD1 might be the D (5 bases). The CDR3 runs to 14 residues. V was trimmed by 5 bases and J by 2 bases, leaving 10 bases between them. Per the germline V gene, CDR1 is LNHDA and CDR2 is SQIVND (reference sequence). In DNA, the CDR3 is TGTGCCAGTAGTTCAGGGTTGGGCAATCAGCCCCAGCATTTT. Translation: CASSSGLGNQPQHF.

The chain combines TRBV14 with TRBJ1-1; D unresolved. The V gene's germline CDR1 is SGHDN and CDR2 FVKESK. The CDR3 sequence is 11 residues long. Trimming stripped 4 bases from V and 11 bases from J, with 11 bases between. This CDR3 reads CASSLLNYAFF. As DNA, the CDR3 is TGTGCCAGCAGCCTCCTGAACTACGCTTTCTTT.

This clone came up a few times. The V gene is TRBV29-1, the J gene TRBJ2-5, with 8 bases fitting TRBD2. The CDR3 covers 13 residues. V shed 2 bases and J 7 bases; nucleotides not matched to a gene: 6. Germline CDR1 is SQVTM and CDR2 is ANQGSEA. This CDR3 reads CSVEREAGGTQYF. CDR3 nucleotide sequence: TGCAGCGTTGAACGGGAGGCGGGGGGGACCCAGTACTTC.

The chain employs TRBV11-3 and TRBJ2-1, with a weak D call TRBD1 (6 bases). The V and J ends lost 1 base and 9 bases respectively, with 16 bases between them. Germline assignment: CDR1 SGHNT and CDR2 YENEEA. The CDR3 runs to 15 residues. This chain's CDR3 is CASSLGRGYRSEQFF. The CDR3 coding sequence is TGTGCCAGCAGCTTAGGTAGGGGGTACCGCAGTGAGCAGTTCTTC.

This clone occurred once. Other DNA sequences in this specimen translate into the identical CDR3. V gene TRBV5-5 combines with J gene TRBJ1-5; possibly TRBD1 for D (6 bases). Trimming shortened V by 2 bases and J by 1 base, and 7 bases separated the two germline ends. The CDR3 extends over 14 amino acids. CDR1 and CDR2 (germline): SGHKS, YYEKEE (reference sequence). The CDR3 nucleotides read TGTGCCAGCAGCTTAACAGGGAGCAATCAGCCCCAGCATTTT. Translated: CASSLTGSNQPQHF.

The rearrangement links TRBV5-1 to TRBJ1-5, with 11 bases that match TRBD1. Per the germline V gene, CDR1 is SGHRS and CDR2 is YFSETQ. V shed 3 bases and J 6 bases; nucleotides not matched to a gene: 5. The CDR3 consists of 15 residues. The CDR3 DNA reads TGCGCCAGCAGCTCGGGGACAGGGGGGAGTCAGCCCCAGCATTTT. It codes for CASSSGTGGSQPQHF.

The chain couples TRBV14 to TRBJ2-2, with D uncertain. The length of the CDR3 is 14 residues. V was trimmed by 1 base and J by 6 bases, leaving 9 bases between them. CDR1 and CDR2 (germline): SGHDN, FVKESK. In nucleotides, the CDR3 is TGTGCCAGCAGCCAAGTCTTTCCCCCCGGGGAGCTGTTTTTT. It specifies CASSQVFPPGELFF.

As concerns this clone: Additional DNA sequences in this sample encode the identical CDR3. The chain carries TRBV6-5 and TRBJ1-6, with a weak D call TRBD1 (6 bases). The germline V and J ends were trimmed by 7 bases and 2 bases, with 12 bases remaining between them. Germline loops: CDR1 MNHEY, CDR2 SVGAGI. The CDR3 loop spans 15 amino acids. CDR3 region: CASTLGGAYNSPLHF. DNA for the CDR3: TGTGCCAGCACCTTAGGGGGAGCCTATAATTCACCCCTCCACTTT.

This clone was observed a handful of times. The J gene is TRBJ2-7, the V gene TRBV5-1; D ambiguous. Per the germline V gene, CDR1 is SGHRS and CDR2 is YFSETQ. Trimming stripped 1 base from V and 3 bases from J, with 11 bases between. The CDR3 totals 14 residues. The CDR3 protein is CASSLILGNYEQYF. In nucleotides, the CDR3 is TGCGCCAGCAGCTTGATTCTAGGGAACTACGAGCAGTACTTC.

The genes are TRBV3-1 (or the pseudogene TRBV3-2) and TRBJ1-1, with 10 bases that match TRBD1. The V and J ends lost 0 bases and 5 bases, in that order; junction bases with no gene match: 15. Germline lookup yields CDR1 LGHDT and CDR2 YNNKEL (reference sequence). The CDR3 covers 19 residues. This chain's CDR3 is CASSQEIQDRGRGKTEAFF. The CDR3 DNA sequence: TGTGCCAGCAGCCAAGAGATCCAGGACAGGGGGAGGGGAAAGACTGAAGCTTTCTTT.

The chain recombines TRBV7-6 with TRBJ1-5; unclear D gene. The CDR3 has 15 residues. Trimming took off 1 base at V and 3 bases at J, with 10 bases between the two ends. Germline-derived CDR1 and CDR2 are SGHVS and FNYEAQ. The CDR3 reads CASSLDTGFNQPQHF. CDR3 DNA sequence: TGTGCCAGCAGCTTAGATACGGGTTTCAATCAGCCCCAGCATTTT.

Notes on this clone: Other DNA sequences in the sample encode the same CDR3. J is TRBJ2-1 and V is TRBV19; D tentatively reads TRBD1 or TRBD2 (5 bases each). V shed 1 base and J shed 6 bases, with 7 bases lying between them. The germline V gene has CDR1 LNHDA and CDR2 SQIVND (reference sequence). This CDR3 comprises 13 residues. In DNA, the CDR3 is TGTGCCAGTAGTATAGTCGGGGCCAATGAGCAGTTCTTC. Protein: CASSIVGANEQFF.

J is TRBJ1-1 and V is TRBV18; perhaps TRBD1 as D (6 bases). Germline V gene data show CDR1 as KGHSH and CDR2 as LQKENI. The CDR3 consists of 13 residues. V lost 10 bases and J 1 base, leaving 13 bases between the germline ends. The CDR3 sequence is CATKGGGNTEAFF. CDR3 sequence (DNA): TGTGCCACCAAAGGGGGGGGGAACACTGAAGCTTTCTTT.

This chain connects TRBV29-1 to TRBJ1-1; possible D gene TRBD1, 5 bases. Germline lookup yields CDR1 SQVTM and CDR2 ANQGSEA. The CDR3 consists of 13 residues. Trimming removed 6 bases at V and 3 bases at J, with 14 bases between. This CDR3 reads CSVTTAEHTEAFF. The CDR3 nucleotides read TGCAGCGTCACGACAGCCGAACACACTGAAGCTTTCTTT.

In its sample, this clone was seen once. The genes are TRBV4-2 and TRBJ1-4; TRBD1 aligns across 7 bases. Germline CDR1 is LGHNA and CDR2 is YNFKEQ. V lost 6 bases and J lost 0; bases outside the gene matches: 4. The CDR3 length is 15 residues. CDR3: CASSSRGATNEKLFF. CDR3 nucleotide sequence: TGTGCCAGCAGTTCCAGGGGGGCAACTAATGAAAAACTGTTTTTT.

This chain's CDR3 is CASSLGLAEETQYF. CDR3 nucleotide sequence: TGTGCCAGCAGCCTGGGACTAGCGGAAGAGACCCAGTACTTC. This chain uses TRBV11-1 with TRBJ2-5, with TRBD2 identical over 11 bases. J was trimmed by 3 bases and V by 5 bases; bases with no gene match: 2. Germline CDR1 reads SGHAT; CDR2 reads FQDESV (reference sequence). The CDR3 has 14 amino acids.

The chain employs TRBV7-2 and TRBJ1-1; 10 positions match TRBD1. V lost 5 bases, J lost 1 base, and 7 bases stayed unmatched. The CDR3 has 16 residues. Germline V gives CDR1 SGHTA, CDR2 FQGNSA. CDR3 nucleotides: TGTGCCAGCAGCAGGGGACAGGGGAAAGGGAACACTGAAGCTTTCTTT. Protein sequence: CASSRGQGKGNTEAFF. Variable domain in full (rest from reference TRBV7-2 and TRBJ1-1): GAGVSQSPSNKVTEKGKDVELRCDPISGHTALYWYRQSLGQGLEFLIYFQGNSAPDKSGLPSDRFSAERTGGSVSTLTIQRTQQEDSAVYLCASSRGQGKGNTEAFFGQGTRLTVV.

This chain links TRBV6-2 or TRBV6-3 with TRBJ2-7; D assignment may be TRBD1 or TRBD2 (5 bases each). Per the germline V gene, CDR1 is MNHEY and CDR2 is SVGEGT. V lost 0 bases, J lost 7 bases, and 16 bases lay in between. The CDR3 consists of 15 residues. CDR3: CASSYSPGTQGEQYF. CDR3 nucleotide sequence: TGTGCCAGCAGTTACTCCCCCGGGACGCAGGGTGAGCAGTACTTC.

The genes are TRBV9 and TRBJ1-5; the D is unclear. CDR1 is SGDLS and CDR2 is YYNGEE in the germline V gene. The CDR3 runs to 13 residues. Trimming left V 0 bases short and J 7 bases short, with 8 bases between. CDR3 protein: CASSVAPGQPQHF. CDR3 DNA sequence: TGTGCCAGCAGCGTAGCTCCGGGACAGCCCCAGCATTTT.

The V call is TRBV21-1, the J call TRBJ2-7; the table assigns TRBD2, which was not confirmed against the DNA. TRBV21-1 is marked as a pseudogene. This CDR3 region has 17 residues. The CDR3 nucleotides read TGTGCCAGCAGCATCCGAGGCGGCGGGTTGGAGTCCTACGAGCAGTACTTC. Amino acid sequence: CASSIRGGGLESYEQYF.

This chain connects TRBV7-2 to TRBJ2-1; D is perhaps TRBD2 (6 bases). V lost 7 bases and J 3 bases, leaving 10 bases between the germline ends. CDR1 and CDR2 from the germline V gene are SGHTA and FQGNSA. This CDR3 spans 13 amino acids. The DNA for the CDR3 is TGTGCCAGCAAAGGGGACTTCTACAATGAGCAGTTCTTC. It codes for CASKGDFYNEQFF. Based on the CDR3 plus reference TRBV7-2 and TRBJ2-1, the full variable domain is GAGVSQSPSNKVTEKGKDVELRCDPISGHTALYWYRQSLGQGLEFLIYFQGNSAPDKSGLPSDRFSAERTGGSVSTLTIQRTQQEDSAVYLCASKGDFYNEQFFGPGTRLTVL.

The chain links TRBV19 to TRBJ2-1; 8 nucleotides agree with TRBD2. CDR1 LNHDA and CDR2 SQIVND come from the germline V gene (reference sequence). V was clipped by 5 bases and J by 5 bases; unmatched bases: 11. The CDR3 has 16 residues. DNA for the CDR3: TGTGCCAGTAGTCCCCCCCGGGGGGGGTGGGACAATGAGCAGTTCTTC. Translated: CASSPPRGGWDNEQFF.

V is TRBV7-6 and J is TRBJ2-7; no firm D call. Germline-derived CDR1 and CDR2 are SGHVS and FNYEAQ. Between the trimmed V and J ends, which lost 0 bases and 5 bases, there was a span of 2 bases. CDR3 length: 11 amino acids. CDR3 loop: CASSLADEQYF. For the CDR3, the DNA is TGTGCCAGCAGCTTAGCGGACGAGCAGTACTTC.